These T cell receptor beta chains were read from a single sample in a study of blood T cell repertoires in COVID-19. TCRdb's copy holds only in-frame clones and misses some; the assay was immunoSEQ multiplex PCR. The sample shows a few hundred thousand clones, 86% of them seen only once. The specimen sequenced was PBMCs or T cells enriched from blood (not recorded which). The source is a woman in her 40s with acute COVID-19. Both conserved end residues are part of each CDR3. D genes are given only for firm matches. Rows may omit the clone size; those that give it use once, few, many or a size class.

V: TRBV2; D: TRBD1; size: NA; J: TRBJ1-2; DNA: TGTGCCACCTTGGACAGGCGCTATGGCTACACCTTC; CDR3: CATLDRRYGYTF
V: TRBV9; D: NA; size: NA; J: TRBJ2-7; DNA: TGTGCCAGCAGCCCAGCGGCTACAGGGTACGAGCAGTACTTC; CDR3: CASSPAATGYEQYF
V: TRBV10-3; D: TRBD2; size: once; J: TRBJ2-3; DNA: TGTGCCATCAAAGCTAGCGGACCCACAGATACGCAGTATTTT; CDR3: CAIKASGPTDTQYF
V: TRBV21-1; D: NA; size: NA; J: TRBJ1-5; DNA: TGTGCCAGCCCTTCGCGGCCCTCACGATGGCCCCAGCATTTT; CDR3: CASPSRPSRWPQHF
V: TRBV7-8; D: TRBD1; size: NA; J: TRBJ2-4; DNA: TGTGCCAGCAGCTTAGGGACAGGGGGAACCAAAAACATTCAGTACTTC; CDR3: CASSLGTGGTKNIQYF
V: TRBV30; D: NA; size: NA; J: TRBJ1-6; DNA: TGTGCCTGGAACCCCGACAGGTTCTTCGGTAATTCACCCCTCCACTTT; CDR3: CAWNPDRFFGNSPLHF
V: TRBV18; D: TRBD1; size: NA; J: TRBJ2-5; DNA: TGTGCCAGCGCGTCCGACAGGGGGCAGGGGGAGACCCAGTACTTC; CDR3: CASASDRGQGETQYF
V: TRBV24-1; D: TRBD1; size: NA; J: TRBJ2-7; DNA: TGTGCCACCAGTGGACAGGGGAAACACGAGCAGTACTTC; CDR3: CATSGQGKHEQYF
V: TRBV5-1; D: NA; size: NA; J: TRBJ2-5; DNA: TGCGCCAGCAGCTTGGCGCGGGGCGTCCAAGAGACCCAGTACTTC; CDR3: CASSLARGVQETQYF
V: TRBV19; D: TRBD1; size: NA; J: TRBJ1-3; DNA: TGTGCCAGTAGTATTAGGGGGCGATCTGGAAACACCATATATTTT; CDR3: CASSIRGRSGNTIYF
V: TRBV7-2; D: NA; size: few; J: TRBJ2-2; DNA: TGTGCCAGCAGCTCACAGGGAGTGGGGCGTACCGGGGAGCTGTTTTTT; CDR3: CASSSQGVGRTGELFF
V: TRBV7-8; D: NA; size: few; J: TRBJ1-5; DNA: TGTGCCAGCAGCCATAATAGGGGGAAAAATCAGCCCCAGCATTTT; CDR3: CASSHNRGKNQPQHF
V: TRBV19; D: NA; size: NA; J: TRBJ2-3; DNA: TGTGCCAGTAGGACCACCAGGGGCCGCACAGATACGCAGTATTTT; CDR3: CASRTTRGRTDTQYF
V: TRBV28; D: TRBD1; size: NA; J: TRBJ1-1; DNA: TGTGCCAGCAGCGGACAGGGCTTGGGGGCAACTGAAGCTTTCTTT; CDR3: CASSGQGLGATEAFF
V: TRBV28; D: TRBD2; size: NA; J: TRBJ2-1; DNA: TGTGCCAGCAGTAACTCACTAGCGGCCCTATCCTCCTACAATGAGCAGTTCTTC; CDR3: CASSNSLAALSSYNEQFF
V: TRBV24-1; D: TRBD2; size: NA; J: TRBJ2-1; DNA: TGTGCCACCAGTGCCATGGGGGGGAATGAGCAGTTCTTC; CDR3: CATSAMGGNEQFF
V: TRBV6-6; D: NA; size: NA; J: TRBJ2-1; DNA: TGTGCCAGCAGTTACAAGTGGGCTGAGCAGTTCTTC; CDR3: CASSYKWAEQFF
V: TRBV2; D: TRBD1; size: NA; J: TRBJ1-2; DNA: TGTGCCAGCAGTGAAAGCCAGGGGGCAGGCTATGGCTACACCTTC; CDR3: CASSESQGAGYGYTF
V: TRBV28; D: TRBD1; size: NA; J: TRBJ1-6; DNA: TGTGCCAGCCGAGATTCAGGGGGGAATTCACCCCTCCACTTT; CDR3: CASRDSGGNSPLHF
V: TRBV28; D: NA; size: few; J: TRBJ1-5; DNA: TGTGCCAGCAGTTTTGCAGGGGCCAGCAATCAGCCCCAGCATTTT; CDR3: CASSFAGASNQPQHF
V: TRBV14; D: TRBD2; size: NA; J: TRBJ2-1; DNA: TGTGCCAGCAGCCCCAGCCCGGGACTAGCGGGAGGAGGATCCTACAATGAGCAGTTCTTC; CDR3: CASSPSPGLAGGGSYNEQFF
V: TRBV5-1; D: TRBD2; size: NA; J: TRBJ2-1; DNA: TGCGCCAGCAGCCTAGCGGAGATCTACAATGAGCAGTTCTTC; CDR3: CASSLAEIYNEQFF
V: TRBV12-3/TRBV12-4; D: NA; size: NA; J: TRBJ2-7; DNA: TGTGCCAGCGGTGGTACAGATTACGAGCAGTACTTC; CDR3: CASGGTDYEQYF
V: TRBV2; D: TRBD1; size: NA; J: TRBJ2-1; DNA: TGTGCCAGCATCGGGACAGGATACTCCTACAATGAGCAGTTCTTC; CDR3: CASIGTGYSYNEQFF
V: TRBV27; D: NA; size: NA; J: TRBJ1-2; DNA: TGTGCCAGCATCCTCGAGGGGGATGGCTACACCTTC; CDR3: CASILEGDGYTF
V: TRBV28; D: NA; size: NA; J: TRBJ2-5; DNA: TGTGCCAGCAGTTTTCTTGAGAACCAAGAGACCCAGTACTTC; CDR3: CASSFLENQETQYF
V: TRBV18; D: NA; size: NA; J: TRBJ2-3; DNA: TGTGCCAGCTCACCCGTAGCGGTTAGCACAGATACGCAGTATTTT; CDR3: CASSPVAVSTDTQYF
V: TRBV19; D: NA; size: NA; J: TRBJ1-1; DNA: TGTGCCAGTAATCGGGGTTCGGAACCTAACACTGAAGCTTTCTTT; CDR3: CASNRGSEPNTEAFF
V: TRBV7-9; D: NA; size: many; J: TRBJ2-1; DNA: TGTGCCAGCAGCCAAGAGCTTCCGGGGACTTCTTACAATGAGCAGTTCTTC; CDR3: CASSQELPGTSYNEQFF
V: TRBV15; D: NA; size: NA; J: TRBJ1-2; DNA: TGTGCCACCCAAAACCCCACAAAGACAGCAATCTATGGCTACACCTTC; CDR3: CATQNPTKTAIYGYTF
V: TRBV28; D: TRBD1; size: NA; J: TRBJ2-7; DNA: TGTGCCAGCAGTCCCGGGACAGGGTTCAACGAGCAGTACTTC; CDR3: CASSPGTGFNEQYF
V: TRBV19; D: NA; size: few; J: TRBJ2-2; DNA: TGTGCCAGTAGTATACAAGCGGGTGGGACCGGGGAGCTGTTTTTT; CDR3: CASSIQAGGTGELFF
V: TRBV5-1; D: TRBD1; size: NA; J: TRBJ2-7; DNA: TGCGCCAGCAGCACAGGGGGAACCTACGAGCAGTACTTC; CDR3: CASSTGGTYEQYF
V: TRBV27; D: NA; size: NA; J: TRBJ2-3; DNA: TGTGCCAGCAGTTTTTTCGGTTACGTTGATACGCAGTATTTT; CDR3: CASSFFGYVDTQYF
V: TRBV29-1; D: TRBD2; size: NA; J: TRBJ2-3; DNA: TGCAGCGTTGATCCAGCGGGAGTCGCAGATACGCAGTATTTT; CDR3: CSVDPAGVADTQYF
V: TRBV11-3; D: TRBD1; size: NA; J: TRBJ1-2; DNA: TGTGCCAGCAGCCCCAGGGGGCTATGGGGCTACACCTTC; CDR3: CASSPRGLWGYTF